The entry below gives a single T cell receptor beta chain sequence along with its context. Its antigen is not known. Disease duration under 2 months; hyperthyroidism patients were aged 18 to 65. The CDR3 contains 13 residues. V lost 6 bases to trimming and J lost 1 base, with 9 bases between them. Germline values: CDR1 MNHEY, CDR2 SVGEGT. The sample comes from a study of T cells in Graves' hyperthyroidism and ophthalmopathy. The overall study: Peripheral blood samples were taken at initial diagnosis, prior to any treatment. General study findings and limits: Among clonotypes expanded in thyroid above 0.001, most were also found in blood. In simple terms, a model built on 13 V-J features told ophthalmopathy apart from stable hyperthyroidism.

RNA transcripts were the template for amplifying TCR beta CDR3 regions. An initial round of RT-PCR targeting the TCR CDR3 relied on the HTBI primer set. TCRdb itself ran the multiplex PCR reads through MiXCR, one entry per CDR3 protein. The sample records more than 500,000 distinct CDR3 sequences, 15% to 20% being singletons. This clonotype originated in a woman under 40 with Graves' hyperthyroidism. The sequenced material came from blood. The chain combines TRBV6-2 or TRBV6-3 with TRBJ1-1; no firm D call. The CDR3 loop reads CASSPEWNTEAFF. The CDR3, as DNA: TGTGCCAGCAGCCCCGAGTGGAACACTGAAGCTTTCTTT.